The source of this T cell receptor beta chain is a study of blood T cells in healthy people across ages. For the study at large: Template-switching capture recovered about one barcoded beta molecule per two T cells.

This clonotype appeared once. Its antigen is still unknown. At one of its ends the junction is not consistent with the germline gene, which may arise from a read error. The CDR3 is 14 amino acids. Then a second PCR, running about 6 to 11 cycles, was carried out with a sample-barcoded 5' primer and a J-beta primer mix. One entry per CDR3 protein results from TCRdb running MiXCR on the 5' RACE reads. Of around 850,000 distinct CDR3 sequences listed, 35% to 40% were seen once; the top ten hold 10% to 15%. Study-wide points: A roughly linear fall in TCR beta diversity per million T cells was seen with increasing age.

This chain joins TRBV12-3 or TRBV12-4 and TRBJ1-4; 7 nucleotides line up with TRBD1. The TCR comes from a young man in good health. The specimen sequenced was blood. As DNA, the CDR3 is TGTGCCAGCAGTCGGGACAGAAATAATGAAGAACTGTTTTTT. This codes for CASSRDRNNEELFF.